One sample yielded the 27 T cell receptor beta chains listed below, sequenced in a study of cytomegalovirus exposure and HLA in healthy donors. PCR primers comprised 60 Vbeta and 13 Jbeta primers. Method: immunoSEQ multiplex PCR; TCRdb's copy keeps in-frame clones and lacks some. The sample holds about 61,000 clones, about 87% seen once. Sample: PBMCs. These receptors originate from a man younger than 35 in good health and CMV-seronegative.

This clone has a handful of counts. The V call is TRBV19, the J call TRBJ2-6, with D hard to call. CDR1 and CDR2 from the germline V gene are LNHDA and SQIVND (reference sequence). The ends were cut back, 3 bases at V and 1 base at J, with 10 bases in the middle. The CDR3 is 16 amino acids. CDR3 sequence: CASSISHLSGANVLTF. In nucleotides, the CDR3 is TGTGCCAGTAGTATCTCCCACTTATCTGGGGCCAACGTCCTGACTTTC.

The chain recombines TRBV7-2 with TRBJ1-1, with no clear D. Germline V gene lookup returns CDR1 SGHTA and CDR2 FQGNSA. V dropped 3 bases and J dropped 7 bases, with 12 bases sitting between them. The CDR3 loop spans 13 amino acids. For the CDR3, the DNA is TGTGCCAGCAGCTTCCTGGACGGGAATGAAGCTTTCTTT. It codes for CASSFLDGNEAFF.

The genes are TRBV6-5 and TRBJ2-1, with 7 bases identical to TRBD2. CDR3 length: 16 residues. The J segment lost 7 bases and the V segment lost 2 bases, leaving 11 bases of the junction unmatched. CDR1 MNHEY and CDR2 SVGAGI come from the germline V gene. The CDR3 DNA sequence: TGTGCCAGCAGTTACGAAGGAGCGCTAGCGGTAAATGAGCAGTTCTTC. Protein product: CASSYEGALAVNEQFF.

CDR3 nucleotide sequence: TGCGCCAGCAGCCCGGGACCTCGGAGGGAAGAGACCCAGTACTTC. It encodes CASSPGPRREETQYF. V gene TRBV5-1 combines with J gene TRBJ2-5, with D perhaps TRBD2 (6 bases). The CDR3 totals 15 residues. From germline, CDR1 is SGHRS and CDR2 YFSETQ. The V and J ends lost 4 bases and 3 bases respectively, with 16 bases between them.

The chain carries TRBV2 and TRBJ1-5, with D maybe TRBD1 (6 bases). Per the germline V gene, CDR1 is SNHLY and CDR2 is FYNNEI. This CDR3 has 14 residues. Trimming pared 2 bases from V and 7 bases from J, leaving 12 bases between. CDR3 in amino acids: CASSEQGSGQPQHF. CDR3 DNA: TGTGCCAGCAGTGAACAGGGGTCAGGCCAGCCCCAGCATTTT.

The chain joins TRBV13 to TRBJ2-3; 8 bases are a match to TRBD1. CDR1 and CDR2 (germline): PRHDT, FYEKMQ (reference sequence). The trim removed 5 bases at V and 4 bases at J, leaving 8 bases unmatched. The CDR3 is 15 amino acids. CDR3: CASSLRTGKADTQYF. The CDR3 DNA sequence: TGTGCCAGCAGCCTACGGACAGGGAAGGCAGATACGCAGTATTTT.

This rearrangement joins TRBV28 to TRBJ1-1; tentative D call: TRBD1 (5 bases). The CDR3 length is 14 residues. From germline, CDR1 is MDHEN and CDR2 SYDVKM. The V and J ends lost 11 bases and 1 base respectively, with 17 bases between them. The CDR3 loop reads CAGRRDSSNTEAFF. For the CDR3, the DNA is TGTGCCGGCCGGCGCGACAGCTCGAACACTGAAGCTTTCTTT.

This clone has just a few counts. The CDR3 DNA follows: TGTGCCAGCAGTTTGGGCCCCCAGCCGGGACTACAATACAATGAGCAGTTCTTC. Amino acids: CASSLGPQPGLQYNEQFF. The chain links TRBV27 to TRBJ2-1; TRBD2 matches at 7 bases. There are 18 residues in the CDR3. Per the germline V gene, CDR1 is MNHEY and CDR2 is SMNVEV (reference sequence). The junction had 15 bases not matched to a gene; V was cut back by 3 bases and J by 4 bases.

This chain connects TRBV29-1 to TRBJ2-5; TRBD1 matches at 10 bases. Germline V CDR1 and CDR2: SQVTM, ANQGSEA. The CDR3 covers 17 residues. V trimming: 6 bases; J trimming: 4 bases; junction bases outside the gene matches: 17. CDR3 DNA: TGCAGCGTGACGGGGACAGGGGCTGTCCTTTCGGGAGAGACCCAGTACTTC. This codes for CSVTGTGAVLSGETQYF.

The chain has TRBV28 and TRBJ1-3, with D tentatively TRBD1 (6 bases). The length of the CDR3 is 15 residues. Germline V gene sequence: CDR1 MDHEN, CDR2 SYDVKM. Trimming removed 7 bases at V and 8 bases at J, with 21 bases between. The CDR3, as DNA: TGTGCCAGCATCCGAGGGGGTAAAATTGAAGACACCATATATTTT. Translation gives CASIRGGKIEDTIYF.

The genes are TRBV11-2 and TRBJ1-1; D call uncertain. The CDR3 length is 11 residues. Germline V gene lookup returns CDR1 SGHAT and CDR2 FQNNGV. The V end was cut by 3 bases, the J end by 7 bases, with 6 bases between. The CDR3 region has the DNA TGTGCCAGCAGCTTGAGCGGTGAAGCTTTCTTT. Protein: CASSLSGEAFF.

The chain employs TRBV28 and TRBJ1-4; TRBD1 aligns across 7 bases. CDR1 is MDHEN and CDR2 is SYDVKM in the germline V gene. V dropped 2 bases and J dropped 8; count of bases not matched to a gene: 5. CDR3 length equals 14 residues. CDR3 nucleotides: TGTGCCAGCAGTTTACGGACAGGTCTCGAAAAACTGTTTTTT. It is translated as CASSLRTGLEKLFF.

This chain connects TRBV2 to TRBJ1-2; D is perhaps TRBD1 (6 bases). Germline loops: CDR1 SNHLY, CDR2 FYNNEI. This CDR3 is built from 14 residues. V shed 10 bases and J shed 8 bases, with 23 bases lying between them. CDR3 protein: CANHETVGRGGYTF. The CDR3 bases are TGTGCCAACCATGAGACAGTTGGGAGGGGGGGCTACACCTTC.

The DNA for the CDR3 is TGTGCCATCAGTGGTTGGGGGGACACTGAAGCTTTCTTT. Translation: CAISGWGDTEAFF. This chain connects TRBV10-3 to TRBJ1-1, with D maybe TRBD1 (5 bases). The V and J ends lost 4 bases and 3 bases respectively, with 9 bases between them. Germline values: CDR1 ENHRY, CDR2 SYGVKD. The CDR3 extends over 13 amino acids.

Written as DNA, the CDR3 is TGTGCCACCAGCGGGGGAAACATGGTGGGGGAGGAACTGTTTTTT. Its protein is CATSGGNMVGEELFF. V gene TRBV15 combines with J gene TRBJ1-4, with D perhaps matching TRBD1 (5 bases). Trimming shortened V by 5 bases and J by 12 bases, and 22 bases separated the two germline ends. Germline CDR1 and CDR2: LNHNV and YYDKDF (reference sequence). The CDR3 extends over 15 amino acids.

In nucleotides, the CDR3 is TGTGCCAGCGGACCGGGACAGGGTTATGGCTACACCTTC. As protein: CASGPGQGYGYTF. This rearrangement joins TRBV5-4 to TRBJ1-2; TRBD1 aligns across 9 bases. In germline, CDR1 is SGHNT, CDR2 YYREEE (reference sequence). The CDR3 spans 13 residues. Trimming cost V 7 bases and J 5 bases; bases outside gene matches: 6. The full variable domain, rest sourced from reference TRBV5-4 and TRBJ1-2, is ETGVTQSPTHLIKTRGQQVTLRCSSQSGHNTVSWYQQALGQGPQFIFQYYREEENGRGNFPPRFSGLQFPNYSSELNVNALELDDSALYLCASGPGQGYGYTFGSGTRLTVV.

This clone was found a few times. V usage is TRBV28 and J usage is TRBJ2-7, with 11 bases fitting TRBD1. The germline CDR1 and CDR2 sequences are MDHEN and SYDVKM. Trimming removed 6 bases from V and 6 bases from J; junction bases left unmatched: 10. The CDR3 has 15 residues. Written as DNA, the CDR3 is TGTGCCAGCAGACCAACGGACAGGGGGCCTGCCGAGCAGTACTTC. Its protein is CASRPTDRGPAEQYF.

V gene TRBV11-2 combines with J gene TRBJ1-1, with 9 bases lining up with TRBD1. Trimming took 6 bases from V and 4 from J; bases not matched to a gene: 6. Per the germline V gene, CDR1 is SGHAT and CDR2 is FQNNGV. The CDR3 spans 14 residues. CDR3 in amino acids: CASSFGTGTTEAFF. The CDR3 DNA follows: TGTGCCAGCAGTTTTGGGACAGGGACCACTGAAGCTTTCTTT.

The CDR3 DNA reads as TGTGCCAGCAGTCTACGGGACAGGGATCAGCCCCAGCATTTT. Protein sequence: CASSLRDRDQPQHF. The chain uses TRBV6-1 and TRBJ1-5, with 9 bases that match TRBD1. The CDR3 loop spans 14 amino acids. Germline loops: CDR1 MNHNS, CDR2 SASEGT. V lost 5 bases and J lost 5; bases outside the gene matches: 4.

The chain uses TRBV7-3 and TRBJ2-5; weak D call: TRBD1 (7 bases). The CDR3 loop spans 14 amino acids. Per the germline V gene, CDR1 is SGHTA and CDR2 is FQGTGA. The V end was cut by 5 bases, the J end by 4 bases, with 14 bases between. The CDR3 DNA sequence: TGTGCCAGCAGCCTTACAGGGGAGGTAGAGACCCAGTACTTC. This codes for CASSLTGEVETQYF.

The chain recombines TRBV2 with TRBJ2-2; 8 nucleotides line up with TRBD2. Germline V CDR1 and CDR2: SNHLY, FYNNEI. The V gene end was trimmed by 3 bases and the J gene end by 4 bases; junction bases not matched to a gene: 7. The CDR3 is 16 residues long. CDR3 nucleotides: TGTGCCAGCAGTGACCGGGGGGGCCTGGGCACCGGGGAGCTGTTTTTT. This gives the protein CASSDRGGLGTGELFF. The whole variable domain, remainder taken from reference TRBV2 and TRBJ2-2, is EPEVTQTPSHQVTQMGQEVILRCVPISNHLYFYWYRQILGQKVEFLVSFYNNEISEKSEIFDDQFSVERPDGSNFTLKIRSTKLEDSAMYFCASSDRGGLGTGELFFGEGSRLTVL.

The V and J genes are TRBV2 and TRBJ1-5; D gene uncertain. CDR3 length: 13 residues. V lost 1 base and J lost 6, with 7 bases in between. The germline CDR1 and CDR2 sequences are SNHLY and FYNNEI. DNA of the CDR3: TGTGCCAGCAGTGAAGGATACGGTCAGCCCCAGCATTTT. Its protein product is CASSEGYGQPQHF.

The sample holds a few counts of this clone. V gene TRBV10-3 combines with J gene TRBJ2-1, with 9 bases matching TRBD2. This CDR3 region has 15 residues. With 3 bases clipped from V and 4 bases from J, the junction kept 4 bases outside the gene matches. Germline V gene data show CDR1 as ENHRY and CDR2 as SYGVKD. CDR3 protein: CAISDRLAGYNEQFF. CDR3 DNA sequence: TGTGCCATCAGTGATAGGCTAGCGGGGTACAATGAGCAGTTCTTC.

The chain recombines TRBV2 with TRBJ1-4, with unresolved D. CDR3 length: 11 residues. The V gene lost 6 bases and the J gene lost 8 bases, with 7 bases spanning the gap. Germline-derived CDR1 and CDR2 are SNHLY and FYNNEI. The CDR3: CASSSGEKLFF. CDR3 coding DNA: TGTGCCAGCAGCAGCGGGGAAAAACTGTTTTTT. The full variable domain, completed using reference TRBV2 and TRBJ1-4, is EPEVTQTPSHQVTQMGQEVILRCVPISNHLYFYWYRQILGQKVEFLVSFYNNEISEKSEIFDDQFSVERPDGSNFTLKIRSTKLEDSAMYFCASSSGEKLFFGSGTQLSVL.

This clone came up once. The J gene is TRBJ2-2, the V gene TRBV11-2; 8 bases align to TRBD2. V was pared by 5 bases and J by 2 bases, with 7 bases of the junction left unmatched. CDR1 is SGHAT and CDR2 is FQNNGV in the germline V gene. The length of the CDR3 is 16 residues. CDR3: CASSPIAGSNTGELFF. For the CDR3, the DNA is TGTGCCAGCAGCCCCATAGCGGGGAGCAACACCGGGGAGCTGTTTTTT.

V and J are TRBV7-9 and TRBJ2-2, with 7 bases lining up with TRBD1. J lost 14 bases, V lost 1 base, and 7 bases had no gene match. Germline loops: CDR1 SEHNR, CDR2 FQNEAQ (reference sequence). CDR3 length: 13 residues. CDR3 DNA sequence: TGTGCCAGCAGCTTAGTGGAGACAGGGTACCTGTTTTTT. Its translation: CASSLVETGYLFF.

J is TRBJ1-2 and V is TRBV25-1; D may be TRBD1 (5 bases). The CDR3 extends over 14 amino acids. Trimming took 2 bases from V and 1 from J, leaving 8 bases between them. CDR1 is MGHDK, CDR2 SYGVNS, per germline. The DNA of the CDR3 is TGTGCCAGCAGTGAACAGGGCGTTAACTATGGCTACACCTTC. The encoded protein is CASSEQGVNYGYTF.